This T cell receptor (beta chain) was found in a study of blood T cell repertoires in COVID-19. Germline assignment: CDR1 MGHRA and CDR2 YSYEKL. J lost 5 bases, V lost 4 bases, and 3 bases had no gene match. The CDR3 is 14 amino acids. Only in-frame clones appear in the TCRdb table, and some are missing; sequencing was by immunoSEQ multiplex PCR. This table holds over 85,000 clones, about 85% found once. The clonotype originates from a man over 45 with active COVID-19. The V call is TRBV4-1, the J call TRBJ2-7, with TRBD2 identical over 12 bases. Sequencing used peripheral blood. The CDR3 sequence is CASSLRLAGDEQYF. The CDR3 coding sequence is TGCGCCAGCAGCCTCCGACTAGCGGGGGACGAGCAGTACTTC.